Below, one T cell receptor (beta chain) is given with its context. The record originates from a study of blood T cell repertoires in COVID-19. Whole-study context: The United States, Italy and Spain were the sources of the acute and convalescent COVID-19 samples. PBMCs, B-cell-depleted T cells, or T cells provided the cDNA or gDNA that made up the material.

Germline-derived CDR1 and CDR2 are LNHDA and SQIVND (reference sequence). The ends were cut back, 5 bases at V and 10 bases at J, with 20 bases in the middle. This CDR3 region has 14 residues. The repertoire was sequenced with immunoSEQ multiplex PCR; TCRdb's copy has only in-frame clones and lacks some. Of roughly 500,000 clones in the sample, over 75% were seen once. This TCR was sampled from a human donor in a cohort sampled during active COVID-19. Sequenced material: peripheral blood. The J gene is TRBJ1-1, the V gene TRBV19; maybe TRBD1 (6 bases). CDR3 sequence (DNA): TGTGCCAGTAGTCACTCACAGGGAGGGTTTGGAGCTTTCTTT. Amino acid sequence: CASSHSQGGFGAFF. The full variable domain, with the rest looked up from reference TRBV19 and TRBJ1-1, is DGGITQSPKYLFRKEGQNVTLSCEQNLNHDAMYWYRQDPGQGLRLIYYSQIVNDFQKGDIAEGYSVSREKKESFPLTVTSAQKNPTAFYLCASSHSQGGFGAFFGQGTRLTVV.